This T cell receptor (beta chain) originates from a study of cytomegalovirus exposure and HLA in healthy donors. Study-wide findings and caveats: Reports credit the classifier with highly specific, highly sensitive diagnosis of cytomegalovirus status.

The CDR3 contains 10 residues. V gave up 1 base and J gave up 14 bases; unmatched junction bases: 1. From germline, CDR1 is SQVTM and CDR2 ANQGSEA. Use of 60 Vbeta and 13 Jbeta primers characterized the PCR. Source study methods: Roughly 11 million of the 80 million or so unique TCR beta chains counted in a later analysis were shared. TCRdb's table, derived via immunoSEQ multiplex PCR, lists solely in-frame clones and lacks some. V, J and clone size reflect that table, while D and trimming were determined from the DNA. The sample holds some 200,000 clones, approximately 78% seen once. Turning to this clone: The antigen is unknown.

The chain combines TRBV29-1 with TRBJ2-3; TRBD2 matches 9 bases. The material sequenced was PBMCs. The receptor was derived from a woman aged 45-59 years in good health and CMV-seropositive. CDR3: CSVEGTSAYF. The CDR3 DNA sequence: TGCAGCGTTGAAGGGACTAGCGCGTATTTT.